What follows describes a single T cell receptor beta chain. This clone's antigen is unknown. No much larger clone is present one base from it, and per-base qualities are unavailable. Whole blood was collected in K2EDTA tubes by collaborating institutions according to the institutions' own protocols. For TCRbeta analysis, collaborators shipped samples in one of three forms: frozen whole blood, isolated PBMCs, or DNA extracted from either of those sample types. This specimen belongs to a study of blood T cell repertoires in COVID-19 (dated by TCRdb to about 2020). A note on the overall study: The collaborator samples originated in the United States, Italy and Spain and spanned the acute and convalescent phases of COVID-19. Deeply sampled blood TCRbeta repertoires from subjects exposed to, actively infected with, or recovered from COVID-19 were included in the dataset. Sample metadata almost always included a de-identified subject ID, COVID-19 status, age in years and sex. The repertoires were made available in a free public database intended to serve as a resource for research on the immune response to SARS-CoV-2. Where available, HLA class I and class II types were obtained from metadata supplied by the sample provider rather than from assay-based typing. Samples came from the ongoing ImmuneRACE study (first 160 participants) plus 1,254 subjects from 6 global collaborators. The material from the prospective study consisted of cDNA or gDNA derived from T cells, B-cell-depleted T cells, or PBMCs.

TCRbeta CDR3 regions were amplified from genomic DNA by means of the immunoSEQ Assay, a bias-controlled multiplex PCR. On the study's bioinformatics: Within the assay, amplification of reference gene primers was used to estimate how many nucleated cells each sample contained. To quantify the absolute abundance of each unique TCRbeta CDR3 rearrangement, sequence reads were collapsed and filtered. For each sample, productive Simpson clonality was calculated as the square root of Simpson's diversity index over productive rearrangements. TCRdb's version of the immuneACCESS table is confined to in-frame rearrangements and falls short of the full clone set. An unresolved V gene accounts for under half of the shortfall where checked; the remainder is of unknown origin. The V and J calls and clone size come from that table; D and trimming were worked out from the DNA. In all, the sample holds roughly 78,000 clones, and around 78% of those were seen once. The top ten hold 15% to 20% of the sample.

Broader findings and caveats from the paper: Clinical and demographic metadata were provided uncurated, with the amount varying by source and participant.

For this chain, trimming is 4 bases at the V end and 7 bases at the J end, and the number of junction bases without a gene match is 9. The CDR3 holds 15 amino acids from the cysteine to the phenylalanine. The read is trimmed to its CDR3 DNA, 45 bases read in frame from base 1. According to the germline V gene, CDR1 reads SGHRS and CDR2 reads YFSETQ. The sample comprised peripheral blood. This sequence uses TRBV5-1 and TRBJ2-2, with TRBD1 matching 8 junction bases. The TCR comes from a woman of 80 years or more with acute or convalescent COVID-19. The nucleotide sequence is given as TGCGCCAGCAGCACCTCCCAGGGGGCGGGCGGGGAGCTGTTTTTT. It encodes CASSTSQGAGGELFF.